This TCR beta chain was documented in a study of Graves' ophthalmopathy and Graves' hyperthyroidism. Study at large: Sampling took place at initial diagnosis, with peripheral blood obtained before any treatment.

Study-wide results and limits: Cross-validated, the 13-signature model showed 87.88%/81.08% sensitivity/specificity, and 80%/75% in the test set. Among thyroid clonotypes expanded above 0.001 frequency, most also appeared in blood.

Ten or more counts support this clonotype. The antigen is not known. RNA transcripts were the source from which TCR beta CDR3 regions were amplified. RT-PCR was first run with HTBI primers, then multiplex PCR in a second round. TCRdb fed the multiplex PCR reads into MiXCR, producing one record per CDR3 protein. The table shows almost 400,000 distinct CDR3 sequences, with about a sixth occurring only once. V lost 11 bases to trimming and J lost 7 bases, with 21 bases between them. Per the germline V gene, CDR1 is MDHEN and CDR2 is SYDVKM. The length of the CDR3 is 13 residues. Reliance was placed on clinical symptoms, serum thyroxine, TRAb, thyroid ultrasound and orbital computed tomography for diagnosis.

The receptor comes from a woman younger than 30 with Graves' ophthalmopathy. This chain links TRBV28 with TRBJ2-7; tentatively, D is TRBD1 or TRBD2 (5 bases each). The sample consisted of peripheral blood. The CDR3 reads CASSRDPQGEQYF. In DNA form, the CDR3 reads TGTGCCTCCTCCCGGGACCCACAAGGGGAGCAGTACTTC.